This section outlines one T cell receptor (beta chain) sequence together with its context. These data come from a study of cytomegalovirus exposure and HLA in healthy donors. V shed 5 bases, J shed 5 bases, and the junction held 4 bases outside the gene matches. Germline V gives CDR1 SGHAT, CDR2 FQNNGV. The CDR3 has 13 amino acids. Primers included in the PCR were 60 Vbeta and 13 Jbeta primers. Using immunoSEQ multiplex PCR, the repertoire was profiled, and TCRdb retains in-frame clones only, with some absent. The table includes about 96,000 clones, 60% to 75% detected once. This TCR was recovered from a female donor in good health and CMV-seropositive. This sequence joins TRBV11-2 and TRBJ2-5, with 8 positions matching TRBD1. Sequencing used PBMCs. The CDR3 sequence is CASSQDREETQYF. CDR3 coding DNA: TGTGCCAGCAGCCAGGACAGGGAGGAGACCCAGTACTTC.